The rows below give T cell receptor beta chains drawn from one sample of a study of OX40 agonist ivuxolimab in advanced cancers. TCRdb's copy holds only in-frame clones and misses some; the assay was immunoSEQ multiplex PCR. The sample contains about 69,000 clones, 90% of which appear only once. Source: CD4+ or CD8+ T cells sorted from blood, taken in a trial of the OX40 agonist ivuxolimab. Every receptor here comes from an adult with an advanced solid tumor such as melanoma, head and neck, liver or kidney cancer. The CDR3 runs from the conserved cysteine through the conserved F or W. Fields, in order: D gene, V gene, J gene, CDR3 length, clone size, CDR3 protein, CDR3 DNA. The D gene is left open where the match is weak. Part of the rows lack a size; the others show once, few, many or a class for expanded clones.

TRBD2	TRBV19	TRBJ2-1	15	medium-sized	CASSLLAGGPHEQFF	TGTGCCAGTAGTCTACTAGCGGGAGGGCCTCATGAGCAGTTCTTC
.	TRBV19	TRBJ1-1	13	few	CASSLDSGTEAFF	TGTGCCAGTAGCCTGGACTCGGGCACTGAAGCTTTCTTT
.	TRBV6-1	TRBJ1-2	12	.	CASSQANYGYTF	TGTGCCAGCAGTCAGGCGAACTATGGCTACACCTTC
.	TRBV7-7	TRBJ2-7	14	.	CASSYSPESPEQYF	TGTGCTAGCAGCTACTCCCCAGAGTCCCCGGAGCAGTACTTC
.	TRBV5-1	TRBJ1-1	16	.	CASSLDGTGLNTEAFF	TGCGCCAGCAGCTTGGACGGTACAGGGTTGAACACTGAAGCTTTCTTT
.	TRBV18	TRBJ1-2	14	few	CASSTGQGGDGYTF	TGTGCCAGCTCAACGGGTCAGGGCGGAGATGGCTACACCTTC
TRBD2	TRBV11-1	TRBJ2-1	17	.	CASSLISGTSGSYEQFF	TGTGCCAGCAGCTTAATTTCCGGGACTAGCGGGAGCTATGAGCAGTTCTTC
.	TRBV28	TRBJ1-5	15	.	CASSLLAGMEQPQHF	TGTGCCAGCAGTCTGTTGGCAGGGATGGAACAGCCCCAGCATTTT
TRBD1	TRBV18	TRBJ1-4	13	.	CASRQGIVEKLFF	TGTGCCAGCCGACAGGGTATTGTTGAAAAACTGTTTTTT
.	TRBV10-2	TRBJ2-3	13	.	CASIGRVTDTQYF	TGCGCCAGCATTGGACGGGTCACAGATACGCAGTATTTT
TRBD2	TRBV7-3	TRBJ2-1	15	.	CASSLSAGGIDEQFF	TGTGCCAGCAGCCTTAGTGCGGGAGGGATCGATGAGCAGTTCTTC
.	TRBV11-2	TRBJ2-7	13	.	CASSPRPPGEQYF	TGTGCCAGCAGCCCTCGGCCCCCGGGGGAGCAGTACTTC
.	TRBV11-1	TRBJ2-4	14	.	CASSSGGAKNIQYF	TGTGCCAGCAGCTCCGGTGGGGCCAAAAACATTCAGTACTTC
.	TRBV16	TRBJ1-2	15	.	CASSQRPQGGFGYTF	TGTGCCAGCAGCCAACGCCCCCAGGGTGGGTTCGGCTACACCTTC